The 21 T cell receptor beta chains reported below all come from one sample, sequenced in a study of beta chain features in type 1 diabetes. Expressed TCRB transcripts were sequenced after all isolated RNA was converted to cDNA. TCRdb's table, derived via immunoSEQ multiplex PCR, lists solely in-frame clones and lacks some. The table includes about 900,000 clones, 17% detected once. Sequencing was carried out using naive CD4+ T cells from blood. The receptors were sampled from a woman aged 18-35 years in good health.

In its sample, this clone was seen a few times. The genes are TRBV7-2 and TRBJ1-2, with 8 nucleotides matching TRBD1. The germline V gene has CDR1 SGHTA and CDR2 FQGNSA. The CDR3 is 14 residues long. The V segment lost 2 bases and the J segment 3 bases; nucleotides outside the gene matches: 2. In DNA, the CDR3 is TGTGCCAGCAGCTTATTGACAGGGGACTATGGCTACACCTTC. Translating gives CASSLLTGDYGYTF.

J is TRBJ2-7 and V is TRBV18, with 9 nucleotides matching TRBD1. CDR1 is KGHSH and CDR2 is LQKENI in the germline V gene. This CDR3 has 15 residues. V shed 3 bases and J 0 bases; nucleotides not matched to a gene: 3. The CDR3: CASSPTGGLSYEQYF. Here the CDR3 DNA reads TGTGCCAGCTCACCTACAGGGGGCCTCTCCTACGAGCAGTACTTC. The full variable domain, rest sourced from reference TRBV18 and TRBJ2-7, is NAGVMQNPRHLVRRRGQEARLRCSPMKGHSHVYWYRQLPEEGLKFMVYLQKENIIDESGMPKERFSAEFPKEGPSILRIQQVVRGDSAAYFCASSPTGGLSYEQYFGPGTRLTVT.

The chain recombines TRBV27 with TRBJ2-7, with a possible D match to TRBD1 (7 bases). The CDR3 runs 16 residues. Germline assignment: CDR1 MNHEY and CDR2 SMNVEV (reference sequence). V lost 6 bases, J lost 1 base, and 19 bases lay in between. The CDR3 protein is CASSRNLRGRSYEQYF. The DNA for the CDR3 is TGTGCCAGCAGCCGTAACCTCAGGGGGAGGTCCTACGAGCAGTACTTC.

The V call is TRBV18, the J call TRBJ1-2, with TRBD1 as a possible D gene (6 bases). Trimming removed 4 bases at V and 5 bases at J, with 11 bases between. Per the germline V gene, CDR1 is KGHSH and CDR2 is LQKENI. CDR3 length: 13 amino acids. CDR3 protein: CASSLSQGYGYTF. The DNA for the CDR3 is TGTGCCAGCTCACTCTCACAGGGATATGGCTACACCTTC. The whole variable domain, filled in from reference TRBV18 and TRBJ1-2, reads NAGVMQNPRHLVRRRGQEARLRCSPMKGHSHVYWYRQLPEEGLKFMVYLQKENIIDESGMPKERFSAEFPKEGPSILRIQQVVRGDSAAYFCASSLSQGYGYTFGSGTRLTVV.

This clone was detected a few times. This chain uses TRBV13 with TRBJ2-3; D perhaps matches TRBD2 (5 bases). V was pared by 3 bases and J by 2 bases, with 12 bases between. Per the germline V gene, CDR1 is PRHDT and CDR2 is FYEKMQ (reference sequence). This CDR3 has 15 residues. The CDR3 reads CASSLRIAHTDTQYF. The CDR3 coding sequence is TGTGCCAGCAGCTTGAGGATAGCGCACACAGATACGCAGTATTTT.

There are a few counts of this clone. The V and J genes are TRBV15 and TRBJ2-7, with a tentative D call TRBD1 (6 bases). Germline CDR1 reads LNHNV; CDR2 reads YYDKDF (reference sequence). Between the trimmed V and J ends, which lost 0 bases and 2 bases, there was a span of 11 bases. The CDR3 covers 15 residues. This chain's CDR3 is CATSRDRTGTYEQYF. CDR3 in DNA: TGTGCCACCAGCAGAGACCGAACAGGGACCTACGAGCAGTACTTC.

The V call is TRBV7-9, the J call TRBJ1-1, with a weak D call TRBD1 (5 bases). The CDR3 spans 14 residues. Trimming stripped 4 bases from V and 1 base from J, with 10 bases between. CDR1 and CDR2 from the germline V gene are SEHNR and FQNEAQ (reference sequence). The CDR3, as DNA: TGTGCCAGCAGCTACCGGGACGGGAACACTGAAGCTTTCTTT. It is translated as CASSYRDGNTEAFF.

This chain uses TRBV11-2 with TRBJ2-7; a possible D gene is TRBD1 (7 bases). Germline V lookup: CDR1 SGHAT, CDR2 FQNNGV. V gave up 6 bases and J gave up 1 base, with 19 bases separating them. This CDR3 is 16 amino acids long. The CDR3 is CASRSRRDSTSYEQYF. CDR3 in DNA: TGTGCCAGCAGGTCAAGGCGGGACAGCACATCCTACGAGCAGTACTTC.

The J gene is TRBJ1-2, the V gene TRBV18; TRBD1 is a possible D gene (6 bases). This CDR3 comprises 14 residues. V lost 3 bases and J 8 bases, leaving 16 bases between the germline ends. Germline V gives CDR1 KGHSH, CDR2 LQKENI. Written as DNA, the CDR3 is TGTGCCAGCTCACCCCCCGCGGGGGCGCAAGGCTACACCTTC. Protein sequence: CASSPPAGAQGYTF.

The J gene is TRBJ2-1, the V gene TRBV2; 10 nucleotides match TRBD2. Germline CDR1 and CDR2: SNHLY and FYNNEI. The CDR3 spans 15 residues. J lost 5 bases, V lost 6 bases, and 7 bases had no gene match. The CDR3 here is CASRSLAGAHNEQFF. The CDR3 DNA sequence: TGTGCCAGCAGGTCGCTAGCGGGAGCTCACAATGAGCAGTTCTTC.

The chain joins TRBV7-8 to TRBJ2-7, with 7 nucleotides matching TRBD2. Germline lookup yields CDR1 SGHVS and CDR2 FQNEAQ. V lost 5 bases to trimming and J lost 2 bases; unmatched junction nucleotides: 15. CDR3 length: 17 amino acids. CDR3 sequence: CASSAMGGLAEPYEQYF. DNA for the CDR3: TGTGCCAGCAGCGCTATGGGAGGGCTAGCGGAACCCTACGAGCAGTACTTC.

This clone was seen only a few times. V gene TRBV5-6 combines with J gene TRBJ2-7, with a possible D match to TRBD2 (5 bases). CDR1 is SGHDT and CDR2 is YYEEEE in the germline V gene. This CDR3 spans 13 amino acids. Trimming removed 3 bases at V and 3 bases at J, with 10 bases between. The CDR3 here is CASSSLEGYEQYF. The CDR3 DNA sequence: TGTGCCAGCAGCTCGCTTGAGGGCTACGAGCAGTACTTC.

The chain has TRBV18 and TRBJ2-6; D may be TRBD1 (5 bases). Germline loops: CDR1 KGHSH, CDR2 LQKENI. The CDR3 sequence is 17 residues long. V lost 0 bases and J lost 0, with 9 bases in between. This CDR3 is CASSPPGVLSGANVLTF. The DNA for the CDR3 is TGTGCCAGCTCACCACCAGGGGTACTCTCTGGGGCCAACGTCCTGACTTTC.

This clone was observed a handful of times. The chain couples TRBV9 to TRBJ2-3; D is tentatively TRBD1 or TRBD2 (5 bases each). CDR3 length equals 16 residues. V lost 0 bases and J 2 bases, leaving 13 bases between the germline ends. CDR1 is SGDLS and CDR2 is YYNGEE in the germline V gene. Written as DNA, the CDR3 is TGTGCCAGCAGCGTAGACCCGAGGGGCGACACAGATACGCAGTATTTT. Translated: CASSVDPRGDTDTQYF.

This clone was seen a handful of times. The genes are TRBV7-9 and TRBJ1-1; possible D gene TRBD1, 6 bases. Germline V CDR1 and CDR2: SEHNR, FQNEAQ (reference sequence). The CDR3 runs 14 residues. V lost 8 bases, J lost 3 bases, and 16 bases lay in between. In nucleotides, the CDR3 is TGTGCCAGCCTAACAGACAGGACTCACACTGAAGCTTTCTTT. Protein: CASLTDRTHTEAFF. The full variable domain, rest sourced from reference TRBV7-9 and TRBJ1-1, is DTGVSQNPRHKITKRGQNVTFRCDPISEHNRLYWYRQTLGQGPEFLTYFQNEAQLEKSRLLSDRFSAERPKGSFSTLEIQRTEQGDSAMYLCASLTDRTHTEAFFGQGTRLTVV.

This rearrangement joins TRBV4-2 to TRBJ2-7, with a tentative D call TRBD2 (6 bases). CDR3 length: 16 amino acids. V was clipped by 1 base and J by 3 bases, with 16 bases between them. The V gene's germline CDR1 is LGHNA and CDR2 YNFKEQ. CDR3 DNA: TGTGCCAGCAGCCAAGGAGGAGGGCGGGATGGCTACGAGCAGTACTTC. Its protein is CASSQGGGRDGYEQYF.

Points on this clone: This sample includes further DNA sequences coding for the same CDR3. The chain recombines TRBV28 with TRBJ1-5, with 7 bases matching TRBD1. Germline V gives CDR1 MDHEN, CDR2 SYDVKM. The V segment lost 6 bases and the J segment 2 bases; nucleotides outside the gene matches: 4. There are 14 residues in the CDR3. The CDR3 DNA follows: TGTGCCAGCAGCCTTGGACAGGGCAATCAGCCCCAGCATTTT. It codes for CASSLGQGNQPQHF.

This clone has only a few counts. The chain joins TRBV27 to TRBJ2-1, with TRBD1 as a possible D gene (5 bases). The CDR3 extends over 15 amino acids. CDR1 is MNHEY, CDR2 SMNVEV, per germline (reference sequence). The ends were cut back, 2 bases at V and 0 bases at J, with 8 bases in the middle. CDR3 nucleotide sequence: TGTGCCAGCAGTTTAGACAGTGGCTCCTACAATGAGCAGTTCTTC. Amino acids: CASSLDSGSYNEQFF.

This clone was picked up a small number of times. V usage is TRBV5-1 and J usage is TRBJ2-5; D unclear. Trimming shortened V by 0 bases and J by 5 bases, and 11 bases separated the two germline ends. CDR1 is SGHRS and CDR2 is YFSETQ in the germline V gene. CDR3 length: 14 amino acids. CDR3 in DNA: TGCGCCAGCAGCTTGGCCACGTCCATGGAGACCCAGTACTTC. This encodes CASSLATSMETQYF.

The rearrangement uses TRBV9 and TRBJ2-3; D is unresolved. V was trimmed by 4 bases and J by 8 bases, leaving 11 bases between them. The CDR3 has 12 amino acids. Germline V gene data show CDR1 as SGDLS and CDR2 as YYNGEE. The CDR3 reads CASSLRMTTQYF. The CDR3 DNA sequence: TGTGCCAGCAGCCTCAGGATGACTACGCAGTATTTT.

V and J are TRBV19 and TRBJ1-2; 7 bases align to TRBD1. Per the germline V gene, CDR1 is LNHDA and CDR2 is SQIVND (reference sequence). With V trimmed by 3 bases and J by 6 bases, 10 bases remained unmatched. The CDR3 is 15 residues long. The CDR3 loop reads CASSISVGGQNGYTF. In DNA form, the CDR3 reads TGTGCCAGTAGTATCTCGGTAGGGGGACAGAATGGCTACACCTTC.